This entry lists 15 T cell receptor beta chains sequenced from one sample in a study of T cells in Graves' hyperthyroidism and ophthalmopathy. Amplification targeted TCR beta CDR3 regions from RNA transcripts. First-round RT-PCR targeting the TCR CDR3 was performed with the HTBI primer set. TCRdb itself ran the multiplex PCR reads through MiXCR, one entry per CDR3 protein. This repertoire shows about 330,000 distinct CDR3 sequences, roughly 15% found once; its top ten account for 34%. Material: blood. These receptors were obtained from a woman in her forties with Graves' ophthalmopathy.

This clonotype was recorded many times. This chain uses TRBV7-9 with TRBJ1-6; 10 bases map to TRBD1. The V gene's germline CDR1 is SEHNR and CDR2 FQNEAQ (reference sequence). CDR3 length equals 16 residues. V shed 6 bases and J 10 bases; nucleotides not matched to a gene: 12. CDR3 sequence reads: CASSPSGTGDISPLHF. CDR3 in DNA: TGTGCCAGCAGTCCGTCCGGGACAGGGGATATCTCACCCCTCCACTTT.

This clonotype was detected ten times or more. This chain uses TRBV19 with TRBJ2-3; 7 nucleotides agree with TRBD1. Germline values: CDR1 LNHDA, CDR2 SQIVND (reference sequence). After removal of 2 bases from V and 5 bases from J, the junction contained 13 bases not matched to a gene. The CDR3 consists of 17 residues. As DNA, the CDR3 is TGTGCCAGTAGTATACACCGTAGGGGGCGTGTAGGAGATACGCAGTATTTT. It codes for CASSIHRRGRVGDTQYF.

This clonotype has ten or more counts. DNA of the CDR3: TGTGCCAGTAGTATGGACCCCAGGGGCTCTGGGGCCAACGTCCTGACTTTC. Translation: CASSMDPRGSGANVLTF. The chain has TRBV19 and TRBJ2-6; the D gene is possibly TRBD1 (6 bases). The germline gives CDR1 LNHDA, CDR2 SQIVND (reference sequence). The CDR3 covers 17 residues. The V end lost 3 bases, the J end lost 0 bases, and 12 bases lay between the germline ends.

V gene TRBV5-1 combines with J gene TRBJ1-5, with D tentatively TRBD1 (6 bases). Germline V lookup: CDR1 SGHRS, CDR2 YFSETQ. Trimming removed 4 bases at V and 4 bases at J, with 15 bases between. The CDR3 totals 15 residues. Here the CDR3 reads CASSPGTLINQPQHF. The CDR3 DNA reads TGCGCCAGCAGCCCCGGGACATTAATAAATCAGCCCCAGCATTTT.

This clonotype has a count of ten or more. The rearrangement links TRBV20-1 to TRBJ2-1; TRBD2 aligns across 9 bases. CDR1 and CDR2 (germline): DFQATT, SNEGSKA (reference sequence). The CDR3 is 16 residues long. Trimming removed 2 bases from V and 4 bases from J; junction bases left unmatched: 9. This CDR3 is CSARPAGGGLYNEQFF. For the CDR3, the DNA is TGCAGTGCTAGACCAGCGGGAGGTGGGTTGTACAATGAGCAGTTCTTC.

The chain carries TRBV7-2 and TRBJ2-2; 9 bases are a match to TRBD2. This CDR3 region has 19 residues. Trimming at V came to 8 bases and at J to 3 bases, leaving 19 bases not matched to a gene. Germline values: CDR1 SGHTA, CDR2 FQGNSA. The CDR3 is CASYLRRAREGWDTGELFF. Written as DNA, the CDR3 is TGTGCCAGCTACCTACGACGGGCGCGGGAGGGGTGGGACACCGGGGAGCTGTTTTTT.

In its sample, this clonotype was seen many times. This rearrangement joins TRBV6-1 to TRBJ2-1; TRBD2 aligns across 11 bases. This CDR3 spans 14 amino acids. CDR1 is MNHNS and CDR2 is SASEGT in the germline V gene. With 4 bases clipped from V and 9 bases from J, the junction kept 5 bases outside the gene matches. CDR3 loop: CASSVAGGYSEQFF. In DNA, the CDR3 is TGTGCCAGCAGTGTAGCGGGAGGGTATAGTGAGCAGTTCTTC.

The chain recombines TRBV5-4 with TRBJ2-1; perhaps TRBD2 as D (6 bases). This CDR3 has 14 residues. From germline, CDR1 is SGHNT and CDR2 YYREEE (reference sequence). The V end was cut by 1 base, the J end by 7 bases, with 12 bases between. The CDR3 bases are TGTGCCAGCAGCTTGCGCGGGAATAGGAATGAGCAGTTCTTC. Protein product: CASSLRGNRNEQFF.

This clonotype was recorded many times. This chain connects TRBV2 to TRBJ1-5; D ambiguous. The CDR3 has 13 amino acids. Trimming took 7 bases from V and 4 from J, leaving 11 bases between them. In germline, CDR1 is SNHLY, CDR2 FYNNEI. CDR3 protein: CASTLDLNQPQHF. The DNA of the CDR3 is TGTGCCAGCACCCTGGACCTAAATCAGCCCCAGCATTTT.

This clonotype came up many times. The chain recombines TRBV2 with TRBJ1-6, with TRBD1 identical over 11 bases. The CDR3 runs to 15 residues. In germline, CDR1 is SNHLY, CDR2 FYNNEI. Trimming took 7 bases from V and 7 from J; bases not matched to a gene: 6. The CDR3 bases are TGTGCCAGCACCGGGACAGGGGGACAAAATTCACCCCTCCACTTT. Encoded protein: CASTGTGGQNSPLHF. The full variable domain, its missing parts supplied by reference TRBV2 and TRBJ1-6, is EPEVTQTPSHQVTQMGQEVILRCVPISNHLYFYWYRQILGQKVEFLVSFYNNEISEKSEIFDDQFSVERPDGSNFTLKIRSTKLEDSAMYFCASTGTGGQNSPLHFGNGTRLTVT.

This clonotype showed up many times. The chain combines TRBV7-2 with TRBJ1-2; TRBD1 agrees at 9 bases. CDR3 size: 15 residues. CDR1 is SGHTA and CDR2 is FQGNSA in the germline V gene. V lost 5 bases to trimming and J lost 7 bases; unmatched junction nucleotides: 11. CDR3 in amino acids: CASSPTGGALGGYTF. CDR3 nucleotides: TGTGCCAGCAGCCCCACAGGGGGCGCCTTGGGTGGCTACACCTTC.

There are many counts of this clonotype. The chain uses TRBV6-1 and TRBJ1-2, with TRBD1 matching over 7 bases. Unmatched junction bases numbered 4, after V lost 1 base and J lost 5 bases. The germline V gene encodes CDR1 MNHNS and CDR2 SASEGT. This CDR3 is built from 14 residues. Here the CDR3 reads CASSEERRGYGYTF. The CDR3 nucleotides read TGTGCCAGCAGTGAAGAGCGCAGGGGGTATGGCTACACCTTC.

This clonotype was recorded many times. The V call is TRBV19, the J call TRBJ2-5, with TRBD2 matching 9 bases. The CDR3 contains 14 residues. Germline CDR1 reads LNHDA; CDR2 reads SQIVND (reference sequence). Trimming took 7 bases from V and 1 from J; bases not matched to a gene: 4. The DNA of the CDR3 is TGTGCCAGTAACAGCGGGAGGATCCAAGAGACCCAGTACTTC. Protein sequence: CASNSGRIQETQYF.

This clonotype was detected many times. This chain connects TRBV11-2 to TRBJ2-1; TRBD2 matches at 10 bases. The CDR3 has 19 amino acids. CDR1 and CDR2 from the germline V gene are SGHAT and FQNNGV. V lost 2 bases to trimming and J lost 1 base; unmatched junction nucleotides: 11. The CDR3 reads CASSLNSRLAGWSYNEQFF. In nucleotides, the CDR3 is TGTGCCAGCAGCTTAAATAGTAGACTAGCGGGCTGGTCCTACAATGAGCAGTTCTTC.

This clonotype has just a few counts. The CDR3 DNA reads as TGTGCCAGCAGCTCCCTCTCTAGCGGGGGTGTGGAGACCCAGTACTTC. Protein: CASSSLSSGGVETQYF. The chain uses TRBV13 and TRBJ2-5, with 10 nucleotides matching TRBD2. V gave up 4 bases and J gave up 5 bases; unmatched junction bases: 10. This CDR3 region has 16 residues. Per germline, CDR1 PRHDT and CDR2 FYEKMQ (reference sequence).